Listed here is a single T cell receptor beta chain. What it binds is not known. Germline CDR1 and CDR2: MGHRA and YSYEKL. This CDR3 region has 14 residues. The V and J ends lost 3 bases and 5 bases respectively, with 13 bases between them. This record comes from a study of shared clonotypes between healthy human individuals. Study outcomes and limitations: Donors were few, which limited the genetic and exposure-history diversity represented. Clonotypes which were not shared had lower generation probabilities than clonotypes that all four donors shared.

Several immunoSEQ plates received, in even portions, the genomic DNA of each subset. Clones were read by immunoSEQ multiplex PCR, and TCRdb kept only the in-frame ones, dropping some. The table lists 950,000 to 1,300,000 clones, around four fifths of them singletons. This sequence joins TRBV4-1 and TRBJ2-5; D tentatively reads TRBD1 or TRBD2 (5 bases each). The TCR originated in a man aged 18 to 30 in good health. Sequencing was carried out using memory CD4+ T cells sorted from blood. Subset indicated: CD45RA-negative fraction. CDR3 in amino acids: CASSQWQGVETQYF. The CDR3 nucleotides read TGCGCCAGCAGCCAGTGGCAGGGAGTGGAGACCCAGTACTTC.